The 12 T cell receptor beta chains given below trace back to one sample, sequenced in a study of stem cell transplantation in POMP-related autoinflammatory disease (dated by TCRdb to 2020 to 2023). The library was made by the immunoSEQ multiplex PCR assay. As stored in TCRdb, this immuneACCESS dataset retains in-frame rearrangements with V and J assigned. A fraction of the clones does not appear; measured against another copy, unresolved V genes explain less than half of the discrepancy, and the remainder lacks a known reason. The sample records 68,000 or so clones, approximately 91% of which are singletons. The ten largest account for about 0.66% of the sample. The meaning of the sample's time point label: after hematopoietic stem cell transplant. Sequencing used CD4+ T cells from PBMCs, obtained after stem cell transplantation. All receptors derive from a human patient with POMP-related autoinflammation and immune dysregulation (PRAID). The graft donor may be the source of some T cells after a transplant.

The chain has TRBV7-8 and TRBJ2-7, with TRBD2 as a possible D gene (6 bases). The CDR3 loop spans 14 amino acids. Germline CDR1 reads SGHVS; CDR2 reads FQNEAQ. Trimming removed 3 bases from V and 4 bases from J, with 13 bases in between. CDR3 nucleotide sequence: TGTGCCAGCAGCTTGGCGGGAAACACGTACGAGCAGTACTTC. This sequence encodes CASSLAGNTYEQYF.

This chain connects TRBV2 to TRBJ2-3; 7 positions agree with TRBD1. Losses at the gene ends were 8 bases for V and 2 bases for J; bases not matched to a gene: 13. The CDR3 has 16 residues. Germline V gives CDR1 SNHLY, CDR2 FYNNEI. The CDR3 sequence: CASLPGLTGYTDTQYF. As DNA, the CDR3 is TGTGCCAGCCTCCCTGGGCTGACAGGGTACACAGATACGCAGTATTTT.

The chain carries TRBV10-3 and TRBJ2-5, with 8 bases that match TRBD2. Germline values: CDR1 ENHRY, CDR2 SYGVKD. The V and J ends lost 6 bases and 3 bases, in that order; junction bases with no gene match: 6. The CDR3 extends over 14 amino acids. This CDR3 is CAIRRGANEETQYF. The CDR3, as DNA: TGTGCCATCAGGCGGGGGGCGAACGAAGAGACCCAGTACTTC.

The chain has TRBV27 and TRBJ2-1, with 8 bases matching TRBD2. The germline V gene has CDR1 MNHEY and CDR2 SMNVEV (reference sequence). The V gene end was trimmed by 6 bases and the J gene end by 1 base; junction bases not matched to a gene: 8. This CDR3 has 16 amino acids. This chain's CDR3 is CASSPSRGGSYNEQFF. CDR3 nucleotide sequence: TGTGCCAGCAGCCCCAGCCGGGGGGGATCCTACAATGAGCAGTTCTTC.

The chain carries TRBV19 and TRBJ2-7; D tentatively reads TRBD1 or TRBD2 (5 bases each). Germline loops: CDR1 LNHDA, CDR2 SQIVND (reference sequence). This CDR3 has 13 amino acids. V lost 5 bases, J lost 2 bases, and 10 bases lay in between. CDR3: CASSPGTAYEQYF. The CDR3 coding sequence is TGTGCCAGTAGTCCCGGGACGGCCTACGAGCAGTACTTC.

The chain uses TRBV10-2 and TRBJ1-5; 8 nucleotides agree with TRBD1. With V trimmed by 6 bases and J by 5 bases, 12 bases remained unmatched. The germline gives CDR1 WSHSY, CDR2 SAAADI. The CDR3 length is 16 residues. The CDR3 region is CASRPNGQGSDQPQHF. The CDR3 DNA follows: TGCGCCAGCAGACCTAACGGACAGGGTTCCGATCAGCCCCAGCATTTT.

This clone came up once. The CDR3 loop is CASSLSDSPLHF. The CDR3, as DNA: TGTGCCAGCAGTTTATCGGATTCACCCCTCCACTTT. The chain employs TRBV12-3 or TRBV12-4 and TRBJ1-6; D not certain. CDR3 size: 12 residues. V shed 2 bases and J shed 8 bases, with 4 bases lying between them.

There are a few counts of this clone. The V call is TRBV18, the J call TRBJ2-7, with D possibly matching TRBD1 (5 bases). The germline CDR1 and CDR2 sequences are KGHSH and LQKENI. CDR3 size: 13 residues. V gave up 4 bases and J gave up 5 bases, with 12 bases separating them. The CDR3 bases are TGTGCCAGCTCACTCGAAACAGGTAACGAGCAGTACGTC. It yields the protein CASSLETGNEQYV.

In this sample, this clone turned up once. The chain combines TRBV2 with TRBJ2-3; 12 bases match TRBD2. This CDR3 region has 18 residues. V dropped 6 bases and J dropped 0; count of bases not matched to a gene: 10. Germline CDR1 is SNHLY and CDR2 is FYNNEI. This CDR3 is CASRNPLAGGYSTDTQYF. The CDR3 bases are TGTGCCAGCAGAAACCCACTAGCGGGGGGTTATAGCACAGATACGCAGTATTTT.

This sequence joins TRBV3-1 (or the pseudogene TRBV3-2) and TRBJ2-1, with 13 nucleotides matching TRBD2. J was trimmed by 8 bases and V by 3 bases; bases with no gene match: 7. CDR3 length: 16 amino acids. CDR1 and CDR2 (germline): LGHDT, YNNKEL (reference sequence). The CDR3 here is CASSQATSGGTHEQFF. CDR3 sequence (DNA): TGTGCCAGCAGCCAGGCGACTAGCGGGGGGACTCATGAGCAGTTCTTC.

V gene TRBV3-1 (or the pseudogene TRBV3-2) combines with J gene TRBJ2-1; 8 bases match TRBD2. J lost 6 bases, V lost 1 base, and 8 bases had no gene match. Germline lookup yields CDR1 LGHDT and CDR2 YNNKEL (reference sequence). The CDR3 spans 16 residues. CDR3 residues: CASSQAGLAGSNEQFF. CDR3 nucleotides: TGTGCCAGCAGCCAAGCGGGGCTAGCGGGTTCCAATGAGCAGTTCTTC.

The chain combines TRBV10-3 with TRBJ2-1, with D unresolved. Germline V gives CDR1 ENHRY, CDR2 SYGVKD. The CDR3 covers 13 residues. V was cut by 6 bases and J by 0 bases, with 6 bases left in between. CDR3 in amino acids: CAIRGISYNEQFF. Written as DNA, the CDR3 is TGTGCCATCAGAGGGATCTCCTACAATGAGCAGTTCTTC.